The 10 T cell receptor beta chains listed next were all sequenced from one sample in a study of OX40 agonist ivuxolimab in advanced cancers. Only in-frame clones appear in the TCRdb table, and some are missing; sequencing was by immunoSEQ multiplex PCR. The sample consists of tens of thousands of clones, over 75% of them appearing once. This sample comprised CD4+ or CD8+ T cells sorted from blood, obtained in a trial of the OX40 agonist ivuxolimab. These TCRs come from an adult with an advanced solid tumor such as melanoma, head and neck, liver or kidney cancer.

The table lists this clone with a count of one. The chain employs TRBV6-5 and TRBJ1-6; D not certain. Germline V lookup: CDR1 MNHEY, CDR2 SVGAGI. With 6 bases removed from V and 13 bases from J, the gap between germline ends came to 10 bases. The length of the CDR3 is 11 residues. Written as DNA, the CDR3 is TGTGCCAGCAGGTCCCAAGGGCCCCTCCACTTT. Translated, it gives CASRSQGPLHF.

The chain carries TRBV10-1 and TRBJ2-1, with D possibly matching TRBD2 (6 bases). Trimming pared 3 bases from V and 7 bases from J, leaving 13 bases between. CDR1 WNHNN and CDR2 SYGVQD come from the germline V gene (reference sequence). The CDR3 extends over 14 amino acids. CDR3 sequence reads: CASSDPGGSNEQFF. The CDR3 DNA sequence: TGCGCCAGCAGTGACCCCGGAGGGTCGAATGAGCAGTTCTTC.

The chain couples TRBV4-3 to TRBJ1-1; 8 bases align to TRBD1. V shed 4 bases and J 4 bases; nucleotides not matched to a gene: 11. The CDR3 totals 16 residues. In germline, CDR1 is LGHNA, CDR2 YSLEER. In DNA, the CDR3 is TGCGCCAGCAGCCTCGCAGGGGGCGAAGTAGGCACTGAAGCTTTCTTT. Translating it yields CASSLAGGEVGTEAFF.

In its sample, this clone was seen many times. This sequence joins TRBV7-9 and TRBJ2-5, with TRBD2 identical over 7 bases. The germline V gene encodes CDR1 SEHNR and CDR2 FQNEAQ (reference sequence). The trim removed 5 bases at V and 6 bases at J, leaving 12 bases unmatched. The CDR3 runs 15 residues. In nucleotides, the CDR3 is TGTGCCAGCAGCCGGGCGGGGGAGGTGGCGCAGACCCAGTACTTC. It yields the protein CASSRAGEVAQTQYF.

The V call is TRBV20-1, the J call TRBJ2-5; unclear D gene. The DNA matches TRBJ2-7 better at its end, which makes the J call doubtful. The germline V gene has CDR1 DFQATT and CDR2 SNEGSKA (reference sequence). The CDR3 is made up of 11 amino acids. The CDR3 coding sequence is TGCAGTGCTAGCACTGCTAGCGAGCAGTACTTC. Translation gives CSASTASEQYF.

The V gene is TRBV6-1, the J gene TRBJ2-2; D call uncertain. CDR3 length: 11 residues. CDR1 and CDR2 (germline): MNHNS, SASEGT. The V end was cut by 1 base, the J end by 7 bases, with 1 base between. The CDR3 DNA follows: TGTGCCAGCAGTGAAGTCGGGGAGCTGTTTTTT. Its protein is CASSEVGELFF.

The genes are TRBV6-5 and TRBJ1-3; no clear D. Germline V gene lookup returns CDR1 MNHEY and CDR2 SVGAGI. This CDR3 spans 14 amino acids. Trimming left V 4 bases short and J 0 bases short, with 7 bases between. The DNA for the CDR3 is TGTGCCAGCAGTTCCCCATCCTCTGGAAACACCATATATTTT. The encoded protein is CASSSPSSGNTIYF.

The chain couples TRBV27 to TRBJ2-3; possibly TRBD2 for D (5 bases). Germline V CDR1 and CDR2: MNHEY, SMNVEV (reference sequence). The CDR3 has 14 amino acids. V was shortened by 7 bases and J by 1 base, with 12 bases between the two germline ends. CDR3 protein: CASTRFGGTDTQYF. The CDR3, as DNA: TGTGCCAGCACTCGGTTCGGGGGCACAGATACGCAGTATTTT.

The J gene is TRBJ2-5, the V gene TRBV7-8, with D tentatively TRBD2 (7 bases). This CDR3 has 14 residues. Germline V gives CDR1 SGHVS, CDR2 FQNEAQ. Between the trimmed V and J ends, which lost 5 bases and 4 bases, there was a span of 14 bases. The CDR3: CASSGYREGETQYF. The CDR3 coding sequence is TGTGCCAGCAGCGGTTACAGGGAGGGAGAGACCCAGTACTTC.

Comments on this clone: In the same sample, other DNA sequences code for this CDR3. This chain links TRBV10-3 with TRBJ1-1; D is uncertain. The germline V gene has CDR1 ENHRY and CDR2 SYGVKD. The CDR3 spans 14 residues. V was cut by 6 bases and J by 2 bases, with 13 bases left in between. The CDR3 bases are TGTGCCATCAGCGAGAGACCCGACAACACTGAAGCTTTCTTT. Amino acids: CAISERPDNTEAFF.